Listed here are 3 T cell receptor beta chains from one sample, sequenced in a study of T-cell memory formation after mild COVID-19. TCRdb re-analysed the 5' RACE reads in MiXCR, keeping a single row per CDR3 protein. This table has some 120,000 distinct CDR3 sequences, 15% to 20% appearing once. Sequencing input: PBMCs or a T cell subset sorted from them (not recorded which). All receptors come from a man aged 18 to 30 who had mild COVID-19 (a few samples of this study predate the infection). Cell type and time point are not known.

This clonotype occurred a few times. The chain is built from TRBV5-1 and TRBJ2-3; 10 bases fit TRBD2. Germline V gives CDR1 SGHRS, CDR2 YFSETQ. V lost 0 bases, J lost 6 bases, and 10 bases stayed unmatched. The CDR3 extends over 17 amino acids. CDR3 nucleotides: TGCGCCAGCAGCTTGGCCCCTCCAGCGGGGGGGGAGGATACGCAGTATTTT. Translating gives CASSLAPPAGGEDTQYF.

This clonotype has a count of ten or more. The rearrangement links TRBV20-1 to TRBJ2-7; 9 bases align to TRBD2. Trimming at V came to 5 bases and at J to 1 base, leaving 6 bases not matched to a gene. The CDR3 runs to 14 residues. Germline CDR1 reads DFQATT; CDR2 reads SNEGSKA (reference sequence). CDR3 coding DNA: TGCAGTGCTGCGCGAAGCGGGGGGTCCTACGAGCAGTACTTC. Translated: CSAARSGGSYEQYF.

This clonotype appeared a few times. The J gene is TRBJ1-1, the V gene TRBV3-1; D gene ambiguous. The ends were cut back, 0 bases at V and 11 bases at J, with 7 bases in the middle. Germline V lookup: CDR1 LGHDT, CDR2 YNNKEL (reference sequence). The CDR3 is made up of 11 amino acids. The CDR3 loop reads CASSQDSPAFF. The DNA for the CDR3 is TGTGCCAGCAGCCAAGACTCTCCCGCTTTCTTT.